The 29 T cell receptor beta chains listed next were all sequenced from one sample in a study of blood T cell repertoires in COVID-19. Some clones are missing from TCRdb's copy, which holds only in-frame ones; the method was immunoSEQ multiplex PCR. The table includes approximately 70,000 clones, roughly 90% detected once. Input material: peripheral blood. These receptors all come from a woman between 55 and 75 years old with active COVID-19.

This rearrangement joins TRBV19 to TRBJ2-1, with D hard to call. Trimming removed 2 bases at V and 7 bases at J, with 3 bases between. Germline-derived CDR1 and CDR2 are LNHDA and SQIVND (reference sequence). The CDR3 runs to 11 residues. CDR3 nucleotide sequence: TGTGCCAGTAGTATATCGAATGAGCAGTTCTTC. Encoded protein: CASSISNEQFF.

This clone was recorded only once. V usage is TRBV5-6 and J usage is TRBJ1-1; the match to TRBD1 covers 8 bases. CDR3 length: 17 residues. Germline CDR1 SGHDT, CDR2 YYEEEE. V was clipped by 5 bases and J by 2 bases; unmatched bases: 14. The CDR3 sequence: CASSSVRRGLRNTEAFF. The CDR3 coding sequence is TGTGCCAGCAGTTCCGTCCGCAGGGGGCTTAGAAACACTGAAGCTTTCTTT.

The rearrangement uses TRBV5-1 and TRBJ2-2; D possibly corresponds to TRBD2 (6 bases). The CDR3 extends over 15 amino acids. CDR1 is SGHRS and CDR2 is YFSETQ in the germline V gene. V was cut by 5 bases and J by 1 base, with 12 bases left in between. The CDR3 reads CASRTGTQNTGELFF. In nucleotides, the CDR3 is TGCGCCAGCAGGACCGGGACTCAGAACACCGGGGAGCTGTTTTTT.

This clone was recorded only once. The chain joins TRBV5-1 to TRBJ1-2, with a weak D call TRBD1 (5 bases). This CDR3 contains 15 residues. In germline, CDR1 is SGHRS, CDR2 YFSETQ. V gave up 0 bases and J gave up 7 bases, with 16 bases separating them. In DNA form, the CDR3 reads TGCGCCAGCAGCTTGGATCAAGGGGCCTCGAGTGGCTACACCTTC. This sequence encodes CASSLDQGASSGYTF.

The CDR3 bases are TGTGCCAGCAGCCACAGGACAGGGGCGGGTTCACCCCTCCACTTT. It yields the protein CASSHRTGAGSPLHF. This chain uses TRBV5-6 with TRBJ1-6, with 9 bases matching TRBD1. V dropped 4 bases and J dropped 9; count of bases not matched to a gene: 8. CDR1 is SGHDT and CDR2 is YYEEEE in the germline V gene. This CDR3 comprises 15 residues.

The V and J genes are TRBV7-9 and TRBJ2-1, with TRBD1 as a possible D gene (6 bases). This CDR3 has 16 amino acids. Germline V gene sequence: CDR1 SEHNR, CDR2 FQNEAQ (reference sequence). V shed 4 bases and J shed 9 bases, with 22 bases lying between them. CDR3 DNA sequence: TGTGCCAGCAGCTCTGATAACAGGGCGAGGGACGGTGAGCAGTTCTTC. Residues: CASSSDNRARDGEQFF.

This chain connects TRBV3-1 (or the pseudogene TRBV3-2) to TRBJ2-4, with D maybe TRBD1 (5 bases). CDR1 is LGHDT and CDR2 is YNNKEL in the germline V gene (reference sequence). The CDR3 length is 14 residues. V lost 8 bases and J lost 0, with 11 bases in between. CDR3 sequence: CASQGSLAKNIQYF. The CDR3 nucleotides read TGTGCCAGCCAGGGTAGCCTAGCCAAAAACATTCAGTACTTC.

Here the CDR3 reads CATFPLTSGSSQGSYNEQFF. In nucleotides, the CDR3 is TGTGCCACCTTTCCTCTGACTAGCGGGAGTTCCCAGGGCTCCTACAATGAGCAGTTCTTC. The rearrangement links TRBV21-1 to TRBJ2-1; the DNA was not used to check the table's D call, TRBD2. TRBV21-1 is a documented pseudogene. The CDR3 totals 20 residues.

The genes are TRBV4-1 and TRBJ2-7, with TRBD1 as a possible D gene (5 bases). This CDR3 region has 15 residues. CDR1 and CDR2 (germline): MGHRA, YSYEKL. Trimming cost V 1 base and J 0 bases, with 10 bases left between them. The CDR3 nucleotides are TGCGCCAGCAGCCAAGGTAGTGACAGCTCCTACGAGCAGTACTTC. This gives the protein CASSQGSDSSYEQYF.

This sequence joins TRBV5-1 and TRBJ2-5, with D possibly being TRBD1 (6 bases). Germline lookup yields CDR1 SGHRS and CDR2 YFSETQ. CDR3 length equals 16 residues. The germline V and J ends were trimmed by 0 bases and 1 base, with 13 bases remaining between them. CDR3 nucleotides: TGCGCCAGCAGCTTGGGAGGGGGTCCGCTCCAAGAGACCCAGTACTTC. It translates to CASSLGGGPLQETQYF.

The chain uses TRBV5-6 and TRBJ1-2, with TRBD1 as a possible D gene (5 bases). The length of the CDR3 is 16 residues. Germline V CDR1 and CDR2: SGHDT, YYEEEE. V shed 4 bases and J shed 2 bases, with 18 bases lying between them. The CDR3 DNA sequence: TGTGCCAGCAGCCCTATTCGATCAGGGTGGAACTATGGCTACACCTTC. Translation gives CASSPIRSGWNYGYTF.

The rearrangement links TRBV28 to TRBJ2-5; D is possibly TRBD1 (6 bases). The germline V gene has CDR1 MDHEN and CDR2 SYDVKM. V lost 4 bases to trimming and J lost 1 base, with 19 bases between them. This CDR3 spans 17 amino acids. CDR3 in amino acids: CASSSGLGALFQETQYF. The CDR3 coding sequence is TGTGCCAGCAGTTCCGGTTTGGGGGCCCTGTTCCAAGAGACCCAGTACTTC.

This clone has just one count. The chain's CDR3 is CASIPRGEEKLFF. The CDR3 bases are TGTGCCAGTATCCCCCGTGGGGAGGAAAAACTGTTTTTT. The genes are TRBV19 and TRBJ1-4; D unclear. The CDR3 runs to 13 residues. V shed 7 bases and J shed 8 bases, with 14 bases lying between them. Per germline, CDR1 LNHDA and CDR2 SQIVND (reference sequence). Filled out from reference TRBV19 and TRBJ1-4, the complete variable domain reads DGGITQSPKYLFRKEGQNVTLSCEQNLNHDAMYWYRQDPGQGLRLIYYSQIVNDFQKGDIAEGYSVSREKKESFPLTVTSAQKNPTAFYLCASIPRGEEKLFFGSGTQLSVL.

Comments on this clone: Its ends do not fully match the called genes, so a read error is possible. This chain connects TRBV10-3 to TRBJ2-7; D not resolved. The CDR3 is made up of 13 amino acids. Germline lookup yields CDR1 ENHRY and CDR2 SYGVKD. The CDR3 nucleotides are TGTGCCATCAGTGATCGGGTCTCCAACGAGCAGTACTTC. Translated: CAISDRVSNEQYF.

The chain couples TRBV10-3 to TRBJ2-1; 11 bases line up with TRBD2. The CDR3 contains 18 residues. From germline, CDR1 is ENHRY and CDR2 SYGVKD. V was pared by 2 bases and J by 8 bases, with 14 bases of the junction left unmatched. The CDR3 here is CAISEPLRASGRKDEQFF. CDR3 in DNA: TGTGCCATCAGTGAGCCCCTGCGGGCTAGCGGGAGGAAAGATGAGCAGTTCTTC.

A word on this clone: Distinct nucleotide sequences in the sample also encode this CDR3. This chain joins TRBV12-3 or TRBV12-4 and TRBJ2-5; D perhaps matches TRBD1 (5 bases). The CDR3 runs to 13 residues. V gave up 2 bases and J gave up 1 base, with 5 bases separating them. For the CDR3, the DNA is TGTGCCAGCAGTTTAAGGGGCCAAGAGACCCAGTACTTC. It yields the protein CASSLRGQETQYF.

The V gene is TRBV6-5, the J gene TRBJ1-5; TRBD1 matches 11 bases. The CDR3 is made up of 14 amino acids. The V gene end was trimmed by 6 bases and the J gene end by 6 bases; junction bases not matched to a gene: 4. Looked up from germline, CDR1 is MNHEY and CDR2 is SVGAGI. The CDR3 spells CASRRTGGRQPQHF. The CDR3 DNA reads TGTGCCAGCAGACGGACAGGGGGCCGTCAGCCCCAGCATTTT.

This chain uses TRBV6-5 with TRBJ2-1; D is unresolved. CDR1 MNHEY and CDR2 SVGAGI come from the germline V gene. The CDR3 runs to 14 residues. Trimming stripped 11 bases from V and 0 bases from J, with 14 bases between. DNA of the CDR3: TGTGCCTGCCGCCTGGAGAGCTCCTACAATGAGCAGTTCTTC. This gives the protein CACRLESSYNEQFF.

This sequence joins TRBV19 and TRBJ1-5; D uncertain. Trimming cost V 7 bases and J 0 bases, with 7 bases left between them. The germline V gene has CDR1 LNHDA and CDR2 SQIVND (reference sequence). The CDR3 is 13 amino acids. The DNA for the CDR3 is TGTGCCAGTATGATGGCTAGCAATCAGCCCCAGCATTTT. This encodes CASMMASNQPQHF.

This chain joins TRBV3-1 (or the pseudogene TRBV3-2) and TRBJ2-7, with a possible D match to TRBD1 (6 bases). In germline, CDR1 is LGHDT, CDR2 YNNKEL (reference sequence). The CDR3 runs to 13 residues. Trimming pared 2 bases from V and 2 bases from J, leaving 7 bases between. This CDR3 is CASSQWGPYEQYF. The CDR3 region has the DNA TGTGCCAGCAGCCAATGGGGGCCCTACGAGCAGTACTTC.

Only one count was recorded for this clone. The chain recombines TRBV7-9 with TRBJ2-4, with 9 positions matching TRBD1. Germline V CDR1 and CDR2: SEHNR, FQNEAQ (reference sequence). With 1 base clipped from V and 4 bases from J, the junction kept 5 bases outside the gene matches. The CDR3 loop spans 16 amino acids. The CDR3 reads CASSLGTGDPKNIQYF. For the CDR3, the DNA is TGTGCCAGCAGCTTAGGGACAGGGGACCCAAAAAACATTCAGTACTTC. The variable domain in full, with the rest retrieved from reference TRBV7-9 and TRBJ2-4, is DTGVSQNPRHKITKRGQNVTFRCDPISEHNRLYWYRQTLGQGPEFLTYFQNEAQLEKSRLLSDRFSAERPKGSFSTLEIQRTEQGDSAMYLCASSLGTGDPKNIQYFGAGTRLSVL.

This rearrangement joins TRBV7-9 to TRBJ2-3; 9 bases align to TRBD2. The CDR3 spans 16 residues. After removal of 0 bases from V and 8 bases from J, the junction contained 9 bases not matched to a gene. Germline CDR1 and CDR2: SEHNR and FQNEAQ (reference sequence). The CDR3 reads CASSLASSGRRVTQYF. CDR3 DNA: TGTGCCAGCAGCTTAGCTTCCAGCGGGAGGAGGGTTACGCAGTATTTT. The full variable domain, rest sourced from reference TRBV7-9 and TRBJ2-3, is DTGVSQNPRHKITKRGQNVTFRCDPISEHNRLYWYRQTLGQGPEFLTYFQNEAQLEKSRLLSDRFSAERPKGSFSTLEIQRTEQGDSAMYLCASSLASSGRRVTQYFGPGTRLTVL.

The chain carries TRBV19 and TRBJ1-2; tentative D call: TRBD1 (5 bases). This CDR3 comprises 13 residues. Germline V CDR1 and CDR2: LNHDA, SQIVND (reference sequence). V lost 10 bases and J lost 7, with 19 bases in between. CDR3: CATNSGGGSGYTF. CDR3 nucleotide sequence: TGTGCCACTAACAGCGGGGGGGGATCTGGCTACACCTTC.

The chain links TRBV6-5 to TRBJ2-1; 15 bases match TRBD2. Germline V gene data show CDR1 as MNHEY and CDR2 as SVGAGI. The CDR3 consists of 15 residues. The V gene end was trimmed by 0 bases and the J gene end by 9 bases; junction bases not matched to a gene: 0. The CDR3 spells CASSYSGLAGGEQFF. CDR3 nucleotide sequence: TGTGCCAGCAGTTACTCGGGACTAGCGGGAGGTGAGCAGTTCTTC.

This CDR3 reads CASSPGTGELFF. The CDR3 DNA reads as TGCGCCAGCAGCCCAGGCACCGGGGAGCTGTTTTTT. The V and J genes are TRBV4-1 and TRBJ2-2; no clear D. This CDR3 is 12 amino acids long. The ends were cut back, 4 bases at V and 4 bases at J, with 4 bases in the middle. Germline V lookup: CDR1 MGHRA, CDR2 YSYEKL.

The V and J genes are TRBV5-1 and TRBJ1-4; the match to TRBD1 covers 8 bases. J gave up 8 bases and V 4 bases, and 7 bases lay outside the gene matches. The CDR3 consists of 14 residues. Germline CDR1 and CDR2: SGHRS and YFSETQ. This CDR3 is CASSTRGLGEKLFF. The CDR3 coding sequence is TGCGCCAGCAGCACCAGGGGGCTAGGAGAAAAACTGTTTTTT.

About this clone: At one end, the junction sequence differs from germline, possibly due to a read error. J is TRBJ2-3 and V is TRBV20-1; TRBD2 agrees at 7 bases. CDR1 and CDR2 from the germline V gene are DFQATT and SNEGSKA (reference sequence). This CDR3 spans 10 amino acids. CDR3 loop: CSAERDEPLF. The CDR3 DNA reads as TGCAGTGCAGAGCGGGACGAGCCTCTCTTT.

In this sample, this clone turned up once. V usage is TRBV5-1 and J usage is TRBJ2-6; 7 positions agree with TRBD1. This CDR3 spans 18 amino acids. The germline V gene has CDR1 SGHRS and CDR2 YFSETQ. J lost 4 bases, V lost 4 bases, and 14 bases had no gene match. The CDR3 nucleotides read TGCGCCAGCAGCAGTACCGGGACAGCGAGTCACGGGGCCAACGTCCTGACTTTC. It specifies CASSSTGTASHGANVLTF.

The chain combines TRBV5-1 with TRBJ2-2, with 7 nucleotides matching TRBD1. Germline trimming cut 5 bases from V and 2 bases from J; bases unmatched to any gene: 9. Germline CDR1 is SGHRS and CDR2 is YFSETQ. The CDR3 length is 16 residues. This CDR3 is CASSNLGTANTGELFF. DNA for the CDR3: TGCGCCAGCAGTAATCTTGGGACAGCCAACACCGGGGAGCTGTTTTTT.